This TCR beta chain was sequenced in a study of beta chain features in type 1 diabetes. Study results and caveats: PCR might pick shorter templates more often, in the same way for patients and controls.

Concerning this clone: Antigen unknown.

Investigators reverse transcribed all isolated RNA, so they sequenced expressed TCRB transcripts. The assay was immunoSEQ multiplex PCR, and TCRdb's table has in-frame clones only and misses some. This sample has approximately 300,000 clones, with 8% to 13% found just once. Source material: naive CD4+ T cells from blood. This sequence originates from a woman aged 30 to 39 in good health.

CDR3 loop: CAWRAGTMVYYEQYF. CDR3 coding DNA: TGTGCCTGGAGGGCAGGGACTATGGTTTACTACGAGCAGTACTTC. The genes are TRBV30 and TRBJ2-7, with TRBD2 matching over 7 bases. V dropped 3 bases and J dropped 3; count of bases not matched to a gene: 11. Germline lookup yields CDR1 GTSNPN and CDR2 SVGIG (reference sequence). The length of the CDR3 is 15 residues.